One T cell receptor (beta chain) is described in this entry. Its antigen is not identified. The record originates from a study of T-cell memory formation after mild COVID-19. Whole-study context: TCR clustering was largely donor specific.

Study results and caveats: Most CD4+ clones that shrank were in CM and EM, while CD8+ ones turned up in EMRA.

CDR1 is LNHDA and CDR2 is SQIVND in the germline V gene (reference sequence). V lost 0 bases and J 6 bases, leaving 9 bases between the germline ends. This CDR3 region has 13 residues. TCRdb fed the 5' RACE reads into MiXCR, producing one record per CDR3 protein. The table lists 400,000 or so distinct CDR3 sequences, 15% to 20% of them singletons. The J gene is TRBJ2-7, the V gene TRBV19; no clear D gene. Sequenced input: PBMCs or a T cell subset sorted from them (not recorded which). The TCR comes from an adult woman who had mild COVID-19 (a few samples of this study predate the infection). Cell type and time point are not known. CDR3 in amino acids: CASSIDLSGEQYF. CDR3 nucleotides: TGTGCCAGTAGTATAGATCTATCAGGCGAGCAGTACTTC.